Below are 23 T cell receptor beta chains sequenced from a single sample in a study of cytomegalovirus exposure and HLA in healthy donors. PCR amplification relied on 60 Vbeta primers (plus 13 Jbeta primers). Libraries were prepared by immunoSEQ multiplex PCR; TCRdb keeps only in-frame clonotypes and omits some of them. Of more than 130,000 clones in the sample, over 70% were seen once. Sample: PBMCs. The receptors shown here come from a man aged 35 to 55 in good health and CMV-seropositive.

The CDR3 DNA is TGTGCCAGCAGCCAAGATCGGGCAGCGGGGGGCCCTATTGAGACCCAGTACTTC. Translation gives CASSQDRAAGGPIETQYF. The chain recombines TRBV4-2 with TRBJ2-5, with 9 positions matching TRBD2. Trimming cost V 0 bases and J 5 bases; bases outside gene matches: 13. Per germline, CDR1 LGHNA and CDR2 YNFKEQ. The CDR3 is made up of 18 amino acids.

This chain joins TRBV7-6 and TRBJ2-1; D is perhaps TRBD1 (5 bases). V gave up 4 bases and J gave up 0 bases, with 19 bases separating them. The germline CDR1 and CDR2 sequences are SGHVS and FNYEAQ. This CDR3 contains 18 residues. CDR3 region: CASSSIWGGSHSYNEQFF. CDR3 nucleotide sequence: TGTGCCAGCAGCTCCATCTGGGGCGGCAGTCACTCCTACAATGAGCAGTTCTTC.

The chain is built from TRBV11-2 and TRBJ2-5; a possible D gene is TRBD1 (6 bases). The CDR3 has 13 amino acids. Germline CDR1 and CDR2: SGHAT and FQNNGV. V was trimmed by 3 bases and J by 5 bases, leaving 10 bases between them. CDR3 loop: CASSLHRVETQYF. The CDR3 nucleotides are TGTGCCAGCAGCTTGCACAGGGTTGAGACCCAGTACTTC. Together with reference TRBV11-2 and TRBJ2-5, the CDR3 gives the full variable domain: EAGVAQSPRYKIIEKRQSVAFWCNPISGHATLYWYQQILGQGPKLLIQFQNNGVVDDSQLPKDRFSAERLKGVDSTLKIQPAKLEDSAVYLCASSLHRVETQYFGPGTRLLVL.

V gene TRBV28 combines with J gene TRBJ1-4; 7 nucleotides line up with TRBD1. Looked up from germline, CDR1 is MDHEN and CDR2 is SYDVKM. Trimming removed 10 bases from V and 7 bases from J; junction bases left unmatched: 12. This CDR3 is built from 14 residues. DNA for the CDR3: TGTGCCACCCAAACCCCAGGGGGAGTTGAAAAACTGTTTTTT. It specifies CATQTPGGVEKLFF.

In its sample, this clone was seen a few times. This same CDR3 is encoded by further DNA sequences in the sample. The rearrangement links TRBV19 to TRBJ1-6; TRBD1 aligns across 7 bases. CDR1 and CDR2 from the germline V gene are LNHDA and SQIVND (reference sequence). The CDR3 has 16 amino acids. The trim removed 5 bases at V and 7 bases at J, leaving 11 bases unmatched. The DNA of the CDR3 is TGTGCCAGTAGTTCCCTACGGGACAGCCGAAATTCACCCCTCCACTTT. This codes for CASSSLRDSRNSPLHF.

The chain couples TRBV2 to TRBJ2-1; 7 bases fit TRBD2. The CDR3 spans 13 residues. The V gene end was trimmed by 1 base and the J gene end by 13 bases; junction bases not matched to a gene: 7. Germline V gene data show CDR1 as SNHLY and CDR2 as FYNNEI. The CDR3 here is CASSEGGGFKQFF. CDR3 bases: TGTGCCAGCAGTGAAGGGGGGGGGTTTAAACAGTTCTTC.

V and J are TRBV27 and TRBJ1-1; no reliable D call. This CDR3 spans 15 amino acids. Between the trimmed V and J ends, which lost 3 bases and 1 base, there was a span of 12 bases. The germline V gene has CDR1 MNHEY and CDR2 SMNVEV (reference sequence). The CDR3, as DNA: TGTGCCAGCAGTTTCGGTGAGAGGCGGAACACTGAAGCTTTCTTT. Translated: CASSFGERRNTEAFF.

The J gene is TRBJ2-7, the V gene TRBV29-1; 8 positions match TRBD1. The CDR3 has 14 residues. V was pared by 0 bases and J by 3 bases, with 4 bases of the junction left unmatched. From germline, CDR1 is SQVTM and CDR2 ANQGSEA. CDR3: CSVEDLGQDYEQYF. CDR3 nucleotides: TGCAGCGTTGAAGATCTGGGACAGGACTACGAGCAGTACTTC.

V usage is TRBV4-3 and J usage is TRBJ2-4, with TRBD2 matching over 8 bases. The CDR3 length is 20 residues. Losses at the gene ends were 2 bases for V and 0 bases for J; bases not matched to a gene: 15. In germline, CDR1 is LGHNA, CDR2 YSLEER. This CDR3 is CASSQNPDSGGSLAKNIQYF. The CDR3 DNA is TGCGCCAGCAGCCAAAACCCTGATTCGGGAGGGTCTCTAGCCAAAAACATTCAGTACTTC.

This clone showed up many times. For the CDR3, the DNA is TGTGCCAGCAGCTACCCCGGACAATATCAGCAGTTCTTC. Its translation is CASSYPGQYQQFF. The rearrangement joins TRBV7-8 to TRBJ2-1; TRBD1 might be the D (5 bases). V was cut by 4 bases and J by 11 bases, with 15 bases left in between. The germline V gene has CDR1 SGHVS and CDR2 FQNEAQ. This CDR3 region has 13 residues.

The V gene is TRBV6-4, the J gene TRBJ1-1; 10 bases line up with TRBD1. Germline assignment: CDR1 MRHNA and CDR2 SNTAGT. The V segment lost 4 bases and the J segment 5 bases; nucleotides outside the gene matches: 1. The CDR3 contains 13 residues. This CDR3 reads CASSAGQGTEAFF. For the CDR3, the DNA is TGTGCCAGCAGTGCGGGACAGGGGACTGAAGCTTTCTTT.

For the CDR3, the DNA is TGTGCCAGCAGCTTAGGCGCGGGACGCGAGTACTTC. Translation gives CASSLGAGREYF. The rearrangement joins TRBV11-2 to TRBJ2-5; a weak D match, TRBD2 (6 bases). Germline values: CDR1 SGHAT, CDR2 FQNNGV. The CDR3 is 12 residues long. Trimming left V 1 base short and J 12 bases short, with 12 bases between.

The chain recombines TRBV4-1 with TRBJ1-2; TRBD1 agrees at 7 bases. Germline CDR1 is MGHRA and CDR2 is YSYEKL. This CDR3 region has 16 residues. V dropped 5 bases and J dropped 3; count of bases not matched to a gene: 12. In nucleotides, the CDR3 is TGCGCCAGCAGCTTAACCGGGGACAGCGTCTACTATGGCTACACCTTC. Translated, it gives CASSLTGDSVYYGYTF.

This clone was counted only a few times. The rearrangement uses TRBV19 and TRBJ2-5; TRBD1 aligns across 9 bases. The last part of the DNA fits TRBJ2-7 better; the J call may be wrong. The CDR3 runs to 16 residues. CDR1 and CDR2 from the germline V gene are LNHDA and SQIVND (reference sequence). The CDR3 coding sequence is TGTGCCAGTAGCCCAGTAGAAGGACAGGGGTTCTACGAGCAGTACTTC. It specifies CASSPVEGQGFYEQYF.

The chain links TRBV11-2 to TRBJ1-4; D is possibly TRBD1 (5 bases). The CDR3 contains 15 residues. Germline V gene sequence: CDR1 SGHAT, CDR2 FQNNGV. Trimming took 4 bases from V and 5 from J, leaving 14 bases between them. CDR3 amino acids: CASSSRGGGNEKLFF. CDR3 in DNA: TGTGCCAGCAGCTCCCGCGGGGGAGGGAATGAAAAACTGTTTTTT.

The rearrangement links TRBV18 to TRBJ1-2; weak D call: TRBD1 (5 bases). The germline CDR1 and CDR2 sequences are KGHSH and LQKENI. Between the trimmed V and J ends, which lost 4 bases and 4 bases, there was a span of 22 bases. This CDR3 has 17 amino acids. CDR3 nucleotide sequence: TGTGCCAGCTCACTAGCCGGGACCGCGGAGGGTGGCTATGGCTACACCTTC. Encoded protein: CASSLAGTAEGGYGYTF.

The J gene is TRBJ1-1, the V gene TRBV27; 8 positions agree with TRBD1. In germline, CDR1 is MNHEY, CDR2 SMNVEV (reference sequence). The CDR3 consists of 15 residues. V shed 2 bases, J shed 7 bases, and the junction held 9 bases outside the gene matches. The CDR3 sequence is CASSLRAPTGDEAFF. CDR3 in DNA: TGTGCCAGCAGTTTAAGGGCGCCGACAGGGGATGAAGCTTTCTTT.

This chain joins TRBV4-3 and TRBJ2-3; a weak D match, TRBD1 (6 bases). The CDR3 runs to 16 residues. CDR1 LGHNA and CDR2 YSLEER come from the germline V gene. V gave up 1 base and J gave up 0 bases, with 11 bases separating them. The CDR3 reads CASSQGDMPSTDTQYF. The CDR3 region has the DNA TGCGCCAGCAGCCAAGGGGACATGCCAAGCACAGATACGCAGTATTTT.

This clone was recorded only once. The chain couples TRBV11-2 to TRBJ2-7; a weak D match, TRBD2 (6 bases). Germline V gene lookup returns CDR1 SGHAT and CDR2 FQNNGV. The CDR3 extends over 16 amino acids. The germline V and J ends were trimmed by 0 bases and 4 bases, with 16 bases remaining between them. CDR3 amino acids: CASSLDQRARNYEQYF. The CDR3 nucleotides are TGTGCCAGCAGCTTAGATCAGCGGGCCAGGAATTACGAGCAGTACTTC.

The V and J genes are TRBV14 and TRBJ2-2; TRBD1 is a possible D gene (5 bases). From germline, CDR1 is SGHDN and CDR2 FVKESK. This CDR3 has 14 residues. V lost 4 bases, J lost 7 bases, and 13 bases lay in between. CDR3 region: CASSPTGLGGELFF. The CDR3 region has the DNA TGTGCCAGCAGCCCCACAGGTTTGGGCGGGGAGCTGTTTTTT.

This clone was counted a few times. Within the sample, other DNA sequences also encode this same CDR3. V is TRBV4-3 and J is TRBJ1-1; 9 bases agree with TRBD1. The CDR3 extends over 16 amino acids. The V segment lost 8 bases and the J segment 8 bases; nucleotides outside the gene matches: 18. Germline V lookup: CDR1 LGHNA, CDR2 YSLEER. The CDR3: CASSPGQGGAVGEAFF. DNA of the CDR3: TGCGCCAGCTCTCCGGGACAGGGAGGGGCCGTCGGGGAAGCTTTCTTT.

DNA for the CDR3: TGTGCCAGCAGTTACCAGGATTCCTACGAGCAGTACTTC. It encodes CASSYQDSYEQYF. The chain joins TRBV27 to TRBJ2-7; no clear D gene. The CDR3 contains 13 residues. Germline V gives CDR1 MNHEY, CDR2 SMNVEV (reference sequence). V dropped 4 bases and J dropped 1 base, with 8 bases sitting between them.

In its sample, this clone was seen once. V and J are TRBV30 and TRBJ1-3; 7 bases map to TRBD1. The junction had 18 bases not matched to a gene; V was cut back by 7 bases and J by 9 bases. CDR1 GTSNPN and CDR2 SVGIG come from the germline V gene (reference sequence). CDR3 length: 15 amino acids. This CDR3 reads CASTGAALPRATIYF. The CDR3 DNA reads TGTGCCTCCACAGGGGCAGCACTACCCCGCGCCACCATATATTTT.